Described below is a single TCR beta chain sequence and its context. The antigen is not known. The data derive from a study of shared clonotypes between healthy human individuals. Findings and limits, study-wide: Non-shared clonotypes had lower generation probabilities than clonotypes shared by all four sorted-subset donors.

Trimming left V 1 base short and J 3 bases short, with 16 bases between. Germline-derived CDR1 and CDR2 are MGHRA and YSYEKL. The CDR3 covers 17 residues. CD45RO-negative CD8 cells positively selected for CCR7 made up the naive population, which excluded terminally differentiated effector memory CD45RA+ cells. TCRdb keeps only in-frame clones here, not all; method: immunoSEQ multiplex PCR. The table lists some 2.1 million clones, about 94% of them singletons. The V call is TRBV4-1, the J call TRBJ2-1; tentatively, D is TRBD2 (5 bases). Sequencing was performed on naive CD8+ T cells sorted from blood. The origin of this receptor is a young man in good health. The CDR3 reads CASSQGTGPLFYNEQFF. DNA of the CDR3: TGCGCCAGCAGCCAAGGGACTGGGCCCCTTTTCTACAATGAGCAGTTCTTC.